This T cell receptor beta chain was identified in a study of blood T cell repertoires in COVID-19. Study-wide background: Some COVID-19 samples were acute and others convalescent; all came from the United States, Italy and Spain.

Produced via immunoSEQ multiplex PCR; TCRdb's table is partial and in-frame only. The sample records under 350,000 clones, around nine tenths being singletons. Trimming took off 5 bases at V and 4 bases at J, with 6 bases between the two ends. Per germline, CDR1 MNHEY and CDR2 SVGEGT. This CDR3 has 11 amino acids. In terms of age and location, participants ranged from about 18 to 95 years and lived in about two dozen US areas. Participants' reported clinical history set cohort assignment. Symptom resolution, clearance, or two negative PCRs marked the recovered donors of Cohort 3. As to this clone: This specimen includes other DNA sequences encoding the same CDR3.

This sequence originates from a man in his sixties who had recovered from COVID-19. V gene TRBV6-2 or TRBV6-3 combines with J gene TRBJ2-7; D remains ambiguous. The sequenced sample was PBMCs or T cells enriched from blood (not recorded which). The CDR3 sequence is CASSPRYEQYF. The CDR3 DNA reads TGTGCCAGCAGTCCCCGGTACGAGCAGTACTTC.